A single sample is the source of the 5 T cell receptor beta chains below, sequenced in a study of radiation and T cells in renal cell carcinoma. The data were produced by immunoSEQ multiplex PCR, yet TCRdb's version contains in-frame clones alone and is incomplete. Among about 34,000 clones listed, about 85% were seen once. Stated time point: blood 4 weeks post-SBRT, at nephrectomy. Documented treatment: 15 Gy SBRT to primary tumor, nephrectomy 4 weeks later. This sample comprised blood, obtained from a patient whose treatment included radiotherapy and nephrectomy. These receptors were obtained from a man aged 60 to 75 with renal cell carcinoma.

The chain recombines TRBV7-9 with TRBJ2-7; no reliable D call. V was cut by 9 bases and J by 2 bases, with 14 bases left in between. The germline CDR1 and CDR2 sequences are SEHNR and FQNEAQ (reference sequence). This CDR3 is 13 amino acids long. The CDR3 sequence is CASILDGAYEQYF. CDR3 nucleotides: TGTGCCAGTATCTTGGACGGAGCCTACGAGCAGTACTTC.

The rearrangement joins TRBV4-1 to TRBJ2-4; 8 bases map to TRBD1. V lost 1 base to trimming and J lost 8 bases; unmatched junction nucleotides: 13. Germline CDR1 MGHRA, CDR2 YSYEKL. The CDR3 runs to 17 residues. The CDR3 sequence: CASSQGADRGPYYIQYF. CDR3 DNA: TGCGCCAGCAGCCAAGGGGCAGACAGGGGCCCTTACTACATTCAGTACTTC.

This clone was detected only a few times. The gene calls are TRBV9 and TRBJ1-2; possible D gene TRBD1, 5 bases. V was clipped by 3 bases and J by 3 bases, with 9 bases between them. The CDR3 runs to 13 residues. The germline V gene has CDR1 SGDLS and CDR2 YYNGEE. CDR3 in amino acids: CASSAGGYYGYTF. CDR3 nucleotide sequence: TGTGCCAGCAGCGCCGGGGGATACTATGGCTACACCTTC. Complete variable domain (other parts from reference TRBV9 and TRBJ1-2): DSGVTQTPKHLITATGQRVTLRCSPRSGDLSVYWYQQSLDQGLQFLIQYYNGEERAKGNILERFSAQQFPDLHSELNLSSLELGDSALYFCASSAGGYYGYTFGSGTRLTVV.

This clone was detected only a few times. The chain links TRBV29-1 to TRBJ1-2; D is ambiguous. Germline lookup yields CDR1 SQVTM and CDR2 ANQGSEA. V shed 5 bases and J shed 7 bases, with 11 bases lying between them. The CDR3 is made up of 11 amino acids. CDR3 coding DNA: TGCAGCGTTCTAACCAACGCTGGCTACACCTTC. Translation gives CSVLTNAGYTF.

The chain joins TRBV6-4 to TRBJ1-1; 8 positions match TRBD1. V lost 6 bases, J lost 4 bases, and 4 bases stayed unmatched. Germline V gene data show CDR1 as MRHNA and CDR2 as SNTAGT. The CDR3 covers 13 residues. The chain's CDR3 is CASRRTGSTEAFF. CDR3 DNA: TGTGCCAGCAGGAGGACAGGGAGCACTGAAGCTTTCTTT.